Presented here are 9 T cell receptor beta chains from one specimen sequenced in a study of untreated major depressive disorder. Overall study findings and caveats: TRBV05-01 (Vbeta 5.1) usage was higher in CD4+ T cells of depressed patients than controls.

Their cognate antigens are unknown. The repertoire was sequenced with immunoSEQ multiplex PCR; TCRdb's copy has only in-frame clones and lacks some. In the table there are 17,000 or so clones, roughly nine tenths of which are singletons. The sample was CD4+ T cells from PBMCs. All receptors derive from a woman aged 40 to 55 with major depressive disorder.

V and J are TRBV7-2 and TRBJ1-1; D not certain. The CDR3 extends over 15 amino acids. Trimming took off 1 base at V and 4 bases at J, with 13 bases between the two ends. Germline V gene data show CDR1 as SGHTA and CDR2 as FQGNSA. The CDR3 DNA follows: TGTGCCAGCAGCTTAGAGAGATTTGTGGGCACTGAAGCTTTCTTT. This translates into CASSLERFVGTEAFF. The variable domain in full, completed from reference TRBV7-2 and TRBJ1-1, reads GAGVSQSPSNKVTEKGKDVELRCDPISGHTALYWYRQSLGQGLEFLIYFQGNSAPDKSGLPSDRFSAERTGGSVSTLTIQRTQQEDSAVYLCASSLERFVGTEAFFGQGTRLTVV.

The genes are TRBV6-5 and TRBJ1-6; D might be TRBD1 (6 bases). Between the trimmed V and J ends, which lost 3 bases and 7 bases, there was a span of 10 bases. This CDR3 is built from 14 residues. Germline-derived CDR1 and CDR2 are MNHEY and SVGAGI. The CDR3 DNA reads as TGTGCCAGCAGTTATGGACAGCCCAATTCACCCCTCCACTTT. Its translation is CASSYGQPNSPLHF.

This clone occurred a few times. V is TRBV6-1 and J is TRBJ1-6; a possible D gene is TRBD1 (5 bases). V lost 8 bases to trimming and J lost 4 bases, with 15 bases between them. The CDR3 is 15 amino acids. Germline CDR1 MNHNS, CDR2 SASEGT. The CDR3 reads CASGGRQLYNSPLHF. The DNA of the CDR3 is TGTGCCAGCGGCGGCCGACAGCTTTATAATTCACCCCTCCACTTT.

The gene calls are TRBV18 and TRBJ1-2; D is unresolved. The CDR3 covers 18 residues. Trimming shortened V by 1 base and J by 6 bases, and 24 bases separated the two germline ends. Germline lookup yields CDR1 KGHSH and CDR2 LQKENI. The CDR3 DNA reads as TGTGCCAGCTCACCACGTGGAGCGACGGGCCCGGAGGATGATGGCTACACCTTC. This codes for CASSPRGATGPEDDGYTF. Looking up the rest from reference TRBV18 and TRBJ1-2 gives the full variable domain: NAGVMQNPRHLVRRRGQEARLRCSPMKGHSHVYWYRQLPEEGLKFMVYLQKENIIDESGMPKERFSAEFPKEGPSILRIQQVVRGDSAAYFCASSPRGATGPEDDGYTFGSGTRLTVV.

This chain links TRBV5-6 with TRBJ1-2; tentatively, D is TRBD1 (5 bases). CDR1 SGHDT and CDR2 YYEEEE come from the germline V gene. With 4 bases removed from V and 1 base from J, the gap between germline ends came to 17 bases. The CDR3 runs 16 residues. The CDR3 region has the DNA TGTGCCAGCAGCCTGTATGGCGGGACCGATAACTATGGCTACACCTTC. Its translation: CASSLYGGTDNYGYTF.

Comments on this clone: One junction end disagrees with the germline gene, perhaps due to a read error. The rearrangement joins TRBV7-7 to TRBJ2-2; D uncertain. The CDR3 covers 14 residues. CDR1 is SSHAT, CDR2 FNYEAQ, per germline (reference sequence). This chain's CDR3 is CASSFGSNTGELFF. CDR3 coding DNA: TGTGCTAGCAGCTTCGGCAGTAACACCGGGGAGCTGTTTTTT.

This chain joins TRBV5-4 and TRBJ1-4, with a weak D call TRBD1 (5 bases). The ends were cut back, 0 bases at V and 10 bases at J, with 16 bases in the middle. Germline loops: CDR1 SGHNT, CDR2 YYREEE (reference sequence). CDR3 length: 15 residues. CDR3 sequence reads: CASSLGGTKYGKLFF. In DNA form, the CDR3 reads TGTGCCAGCAGCTTGGGGGGCACTAAGTATGGAAAACTGTTTTTT.

This clone was detected only a few times. The rearrangement links TRBV10-1 to TRBJ1-1, with D possibly matching TRBD1 (5 bases). This CDR3 is built from 15 residues. Trimming removed 3 bases at V and 3 bases at J, with 14 bases between. Germline lookup yields CDR1 WNHNN and CDR2 SYGVQD (reference sequence). The CDR3 here is CASSDYALGDTEAFF. The CDR3 DNA follows: TGCGCCAGCAGTGATTACGCGTTAGGGGACACTGAAGCTTTCTTT.

Written as DNA, the CDR3 is TGTGCCAGCACGCGAATAGCTAGCTCCTACGAGCAGTACTTC. Amino acids: CASTRIASSYEQYF. The genes are TRBV11-3 and TRBJ2-7; no firm D call. With 7 bases removed from V and 0 bases from J, the gap between germline ends came to 13 bases. The CDR3 loop spans 14 amino acids. Germline assignment: CDR1 SGHNT and CDR2 YENEEA.